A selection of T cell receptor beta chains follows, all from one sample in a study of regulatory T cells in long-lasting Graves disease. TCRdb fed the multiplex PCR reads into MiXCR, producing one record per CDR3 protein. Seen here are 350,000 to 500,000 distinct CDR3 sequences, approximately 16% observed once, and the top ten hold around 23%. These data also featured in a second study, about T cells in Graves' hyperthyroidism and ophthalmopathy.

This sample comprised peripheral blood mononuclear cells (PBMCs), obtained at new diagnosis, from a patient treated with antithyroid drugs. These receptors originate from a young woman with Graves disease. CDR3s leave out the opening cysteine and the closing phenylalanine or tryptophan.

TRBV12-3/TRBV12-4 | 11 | ASSLVGNTEAF
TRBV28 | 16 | ASSFTGTGLRSGEKLF
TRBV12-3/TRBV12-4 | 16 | ASSLENLWDRGDQPQH
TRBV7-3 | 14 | ASSPSGREGLYEQY
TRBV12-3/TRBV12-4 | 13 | ASSPRTGRHNEQF
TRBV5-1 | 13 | ASSPRATGVYEQY
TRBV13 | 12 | ASSLSRGVDEQF
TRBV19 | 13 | ASSTDGGEGTEQY
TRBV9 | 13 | ASSVAGGTSYEQY
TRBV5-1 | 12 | ASSPGLMNTEAF
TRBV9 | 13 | ASSVEGQGNYEQY
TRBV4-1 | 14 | ASSQDRETFNTEAF
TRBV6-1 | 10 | ASKEGMSEQY
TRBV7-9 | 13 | ASSLANARNTEAF
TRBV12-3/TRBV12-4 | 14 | ASGLFGSGGNYEQY
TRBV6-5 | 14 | ASSYRGAGTTDTQY
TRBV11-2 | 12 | ASSSIGYQETQY
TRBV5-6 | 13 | ASSLNGPGDSPLH
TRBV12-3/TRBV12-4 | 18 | ASSLELPSGRDLNTGELF
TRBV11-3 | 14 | ASSYRGAYSYNEQF
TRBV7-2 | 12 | ASSLFDQGWDAF
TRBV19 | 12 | ASSVDRDTGELF
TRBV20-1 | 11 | SARDQRGKPQH
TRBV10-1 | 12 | ASSESYSTDTQY
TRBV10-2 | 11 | ATGDRLTGELF
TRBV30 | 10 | AWIRGFNGAF
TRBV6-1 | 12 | ASTGTRSFYEQY
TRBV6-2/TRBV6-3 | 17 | ASSYSGTSGRMGTDTQY
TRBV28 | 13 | ASIGLGRASYEQY
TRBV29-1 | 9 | SVGDPYEQY
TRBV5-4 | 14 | ASSFTGTGDYNEQF
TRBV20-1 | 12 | SARTGTGSSPLH
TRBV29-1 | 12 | SVENRLTNTEAF
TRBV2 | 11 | ASSDQGAREQY
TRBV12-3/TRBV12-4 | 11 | ASSLGAPYEQY
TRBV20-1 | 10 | SARGNRDSHC
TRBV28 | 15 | ASSGPGQGVGANVLT
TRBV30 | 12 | AWTPTERAYEQY
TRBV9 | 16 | ASSVAPTGLKLIEVAF
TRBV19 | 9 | ASSMGDTQY
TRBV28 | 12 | ASSHTGTQGPQH
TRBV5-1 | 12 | ASSLAAGAYEQY
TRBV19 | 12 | ASSTQGALGEQY
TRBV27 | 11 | ASSLSWTGELF